The rows below give T cell receptor beta chains drawn from one sample of a study of blood T cell repertoires in COVID-19. Libraries were prepared by immunoSEQ multiplex PCR; TCRdb keeps only in-frame clonotypes and omits some of them. The sample holds some 73,000 clones, roughly four fifths seen once. Sequences were obtained from peripheral blood. All receptors come from an older man with COVID-19, enrolled during active disease. Both conserved end residues are part of each CDR3. Each record gives: D gene, J gene, clone size, V gene, CDR3 protein, CDR3 DNA. D genes are given only for firm matches. Size tells how often a clone was seen (once, few, many) or the class of an expanded clone, and some rows leave it out.

NA	TRBJ2-7	NA	TRBV29-1	CSVGRDKPYEQYF	TGCAGCGTTGGTCGGGACAAGCCCTACGAGCAGTACTTC
TRBD1	TRBJ2-5	NA	TRBV5-6	CASSLERDRGYQETQYF	TGTGCCAGCAGCTTGGAACGGGACAGGGGGTACCAAGAGACCCAGTACTTC
NA	TRBJ1-5	NA	TRBV28	CASMSSNQPQHF	TGTGCCAGCATGTCGAGCAATCAGCCCCAGCATTTT
TRBD2	TRBJ2-7	NA	TRBV2	CASSGGPIGEQYF	TGTGCCAGCTCGGGAGGGCCTATAGGCGAGCAGTACTTC
NA	TRBJ2-7	NA	TRBV9	CASSDSDQRTEQYF	TGTGCCAGCAGCGACTCGGACCAGCGGACGGAGCAGTACTTC
NA	TRBJ2-2	many	TRBV27	CASSLNLPQNTGELFF	TGTGCCAGCAGTTTAAACTTACCCCAAAACACCGGGGAGCTGTTTTTT
NA	TRBJ1-1	NA	TRBV6-2/TRBV6-3	CASSRTGFTEAFF	TGTGCCAGCAGTAGAACAGGGTTCACTGAAGCTTTCTTT
NA	TRBJ2-7	NA	TRBV4-1	CASSQDYPTYEQYF	TGCGCCAGCAGCCAAGATTACCCAACTTACGAGCAGTACTTC
NA	TRBJ2-7	NA	TRBV19	CASSSRKDEQYF	TGTGCCAGTAGTAGCAGGAAAGACGAGCAGTACTTC
NA	TRBJ1-2	NA	TRBV6-2/TRBV6-3	CASSPAFFKGANYGYTF	TGTGCCAGCAGTCCGGCCTTCTTCAAAGGAGCTAACTATGGCTACACCTTC
TRBD1	TRBJ1-5	NA	TRBV27	CASSQKGAAQPQHF	TGTGCCAGCAGTCAAAAGGGGGCGGCTCAGCCCCAGCATTTT
TRBD1	TRBJ1-2	NA	TRBV30	CAWRGQPYGYTF	TGTGCCTGGAGGGGACAGCCCTATGGCTACACCTTC
TRBD1	TRBJ1-2	NA	TRBV6-6	CASNKISGTGGYGYTF	TGTGCCAGCAACAAAATTTCCGGGACAGGGGGCTATGGCTACACCTTC
TRBD1	TRBJ2-7	medium-sized	TRBV7-9	CASSRPDRAAFGEQYF	TGTGCCAGCAGCCGGCCCGACAGGGCGGCGTTCGGCGAGCAGTACTTC
NA	TRBJ1-1	NA	TRBV11-3	CASSLRGAYTEAFF	TGTGCCAGCAGCCTCCGGGGGGCTTACACTGAAGCTTTCTTT
NA	TRBJ1-4	few	TRBV9	CASSGGGPHEKLFF	TGTGCCAGCAGCGGGGGGGGTCCCCATGAAAAACTGTTTTTT
NA	TRBJ1-1	NA	TRBV6-2/TRBV6-3	CASSFTGNTEAFF	TGTGCCAGCAGTTTCACAGGGAACACTGAAGCTTTCTTT
NA	TRBJ2-7	NA	TRBV20-1	CSATGGGEQYF	TGCAGTGCTACCGGGGGTGGAGAGCAGTACTTC
NA	TRBJ2-1	NA	TRBV2	CASSATPSYNEQFF	TGTGCCAGCAGTGCGACACCTTCCTACAATGAGCAGTTCTTC
NA	TRBJ1-1	NA	TRBV28	CASRETVMNTEAFF	TGTGCCAGCAGGGAGACAGTTATGAACACTGAAGCTTTCTTT
NA	TRBJ1-6	NA	TRBV19	CASSIEARRGSPLHF	TGTGCCAGTAGTATAGAGGCCAGGCGGGGTTCACCCCTCCACTTT
NA	TRBJ1-5	NA	TRBV30	CAWSVFGGSNQPQHF	TGTGCCTGGAGTGTTTTCGGGGGTAGCAATCAGCCCCAGCATTTT
TRBD1	TRBJ2-7	NA	TRBV6-2/TRBV6-3	CASSFLVPGTGGSEVSYEQYF	TGTGCCAGCAGCTTCCTCGTCCCCGGGACAGGGGGCTCGGAAGTATCCTACGAGCAGTACTTC
TRBD1	TRBJ2-7	NA	TRBV6-5	CASSTRDRGGEQYF	TGTGCCAGCAGTACTCGGGACAGGGGTGGCGAGCAGTACTTC
NA	TRBJ2-3	NA	TRBV5-1	CASSGQGTDTQYF	TGCGCCAGCAGTGGTCAGGGAACAGATACGCAGTATTTT
NA	TRBJ2-7	NA	TRBV19	CASSELAIPYEQYF	TGTGCCAGTAGTGAACTAGCTATTCCCTACGAGCAGTACTTC
NA	TRBJ1-2	NA	TRBV27	CASSGQFHYGYTF	TGTGCCAGCAGCGGACAGTTTCACTATGGCTACACCTTC
NA	TRBJ2-2	NA	TRBV10-1	CASLRGELFF	TGCGCCAGCCTCCGCGGGGAGCTGTTTTTT
NA	TRBJ2-7	few	TRBV6-6	CASRRRDSSYEQYF	TGTGCCAGCAGAAGGAGGGACAGCAGCTACGAGCAGTACTTC
NA	TRBJ1-1	NA	TRBV6-2/TRBV6-3	CASSLFTGRTEAFF	TGTGCCAGCAGTTTATTCACAGGGCGGACTGAAGCTTTCTTT
NA	TRBJ2-7	NA	TRBV4-1	CASSQRDAPLGGEQYF	TGCGCCAGCAGCCAACGGGACGCCCCGTTAGGGGGCGAGCAGTACTTC
NA	TRBJ1-3	NA	TRBV9	CASSVGLSAGGPIYF	TGTGCCAGCAGCGTAGGTTTGTCGGCCGGCGGGCCCATATATTTT
NA	TRBJ1-2	NA	TRBV4-3	CASSQDPGRYGYTF	TGCGCCAGCAGCCAAGATCCAGGGCGCTATGGCTACACCTTC
TRBD1	TRBJ1-2	NA	TRBV4-3	CASSQDRGEGYTF	TGCGCCAGCAGCCAAGACAGGGGGGAAGGCTACACCTTC
NA	TRBJ1-1	few	TRBV28	CASSRDYTEAFF	TGTGCCAGCAGCCGGGACTACACTGAAGCTTTCTTT
TRBD1	TRBJ1-4	few	TRBV27	CASSLTPPGQGLNEKLFF	TGTGCCAGCAGTTTAACACCCCCGGGACAGGGCCTTAATGAAAAACTGTTTTTT
NA	TRBJ2-1	once	TRBV13	CASSLTGFSYNEQFF	TGTGCCAGCAGCTTAACGGGGTTCTCCTACAATGAGCAGTTCTTC
NA	TRBJ1-1	NA	TRBV4-3	CASSQESEGIGTEAFF	TGCGCCAGCAGCCAAGAGTCGGAGGGAATAGGGACTGAAGCTTTCTTT
TRBD2	TRBJ2-5	NA	TRBV7-2	CASSLGVTGGGETQYF	TGTGCCAGCAGCTTAGGAGTAACGGGAGGGGGGGAGACCCAGTACTTC
NA	TRBJ2-4	few	TRBV21-1	CASSKEGTGGSLAKNIQYF	TGTGCCAGCAGCAAAGAAGGGACAGGGGGGAGTCTAGCCAAAAACATTCAGTACTTC
NA	TRBJ1-3	NA	TRBV4-3	CASSQVGGVGNTIYF	TGCGCCAGCAGCCAAGTAGGGGGGGTTGGAAACACCATATATTTT
TRBD2	TRBJ2-3	NA	TRBV19	CASSRSLAGTSTDTQYF	TGTGCCAGTAGTAGGTCCTTAGCGGGGACTAGCACAGATACGCAGTATTTT
TRBD2	TRBJ2-7	NA	TRBV14	CASRKGLAGAPQYF	TGTGCCAGCAGAAAGGGGCTAGCGGGAGCCCCGCAGTACTTC
TRBD2	TRBJ2-7	NA	TRBV11-1	CASNLYRTSGEQYF	TGTGCCAGCAACTTATACCGGACTAGCGGCGAGCAGTACTTC
NA	TRBJ2-3	NA	TRBV10-3	CATRGSEDTQYF	TGTGCCACCAGGGGCTCAGAGGATACGCAGTATTTT
NA	TRBJ1-2	few	TRBV5-1	CASSLRQTHGDYGYTF	TGCGCCAGCAGCTTACGCCAGACCCACGGGGACTATGGCTACACCTTC
NA	TRBJ1-4	NA	TRBV6-2/TRBV6-3	CASSGQYNEKLFF	TGTGCCAGCAGTGGACAGTATAATGAAAAACTGTTTTTT
TRBD1	TRBJ1-1	NA	TRBV5-4	CASSLVGTGGYAEAFF	TGTGCCAGCAGCTTGGTTGGGACAGGGGGCTATGCTGAAGCTTTCTTT
NA	TRBJ1-2	NA	TRBV30	CAWIARSGKGGYTF	TGTGCCTGGATTGCGCGGAGCGGAAAAGGCGGCTACACCTTC
NA	TRBJ2-1	NA	TRBV7-2	CASSLVEFRNEQFF	TGTGCCAGCAGCTTAGTAGAGTTTCGCAATGAGCAGTTCTTC
TRBD1	TRBJ2-7	few	TRBV9	CASSPSLRRGGSLQQYF	TGTGCCAGCAGCCCATCTCTGCGTCGAGGGGGCTCCCTCCAGCAGTACTTC
NA	TRBJ1-2	NA	TRBV18	CASSPRETNYGYTF	TGTGCCAGCTCACCACGGGAGACTAACTATGGCTACACCTTC
NA	TRBJ2-4	NA	TRBV24-1	CATSDSGFTQYF	TGTGCCACCAGTGATTCCGGTTTCACTCAGTACTTC
NA	TRBJ1-5	NA	TRBV6-2/TRBV6-3	CASSYSRGRSNQPQHF	TGTGCCAGCAGTTACTCAAGGGGTCGCAGCAATCAGCCCCAGCATTTT